What follows is one T cell receptor (beta chain) and its context. The V and J ends lost 6 bases and 6 bases, in that order; junction bases with no gene match: 10. Per germline, CDR1 SEHNR and CDR2 FQNEAQ (reference sequence). The CDR3 is 15 residues long. These data originate in a study of technical replicates of blood from four donors. Method: immunoSEQ multiplex PCR; TCRdb's copy keeps in-frame clones and lacks some. The profile covers tens of thousands of clones, with about 95% appearing a single time and around 0.26% taken by the ten largest. This chain joins TRBV7-9 and TRBJ1-4, with TRBD1 matching 7 bases. The specimen sequenced was T cells isolated from PBMCs. This receptor was obtained from a human donor in good health. In DNA form, the CDR3 reads TGTGCCAGCAGGCAAGGGGGCAGGGTTGATGAAAAACTGTTTTTT. Encoded protein: CASRQGGRVDEKLFF. The whole variable domain, filled in from reference TRBV7-9 and TRBJ1-4, reads DTGVSQNPRHKITKRGQNVTFRCDPISEHNRLYWYRQTLGQGPEFLTYFQNEAQLEKSRLLSDRFSAERPKGSFSTLEIQRTEQGDSAMYLCASRQGGRVDEKLFFGSGTQLSVL.